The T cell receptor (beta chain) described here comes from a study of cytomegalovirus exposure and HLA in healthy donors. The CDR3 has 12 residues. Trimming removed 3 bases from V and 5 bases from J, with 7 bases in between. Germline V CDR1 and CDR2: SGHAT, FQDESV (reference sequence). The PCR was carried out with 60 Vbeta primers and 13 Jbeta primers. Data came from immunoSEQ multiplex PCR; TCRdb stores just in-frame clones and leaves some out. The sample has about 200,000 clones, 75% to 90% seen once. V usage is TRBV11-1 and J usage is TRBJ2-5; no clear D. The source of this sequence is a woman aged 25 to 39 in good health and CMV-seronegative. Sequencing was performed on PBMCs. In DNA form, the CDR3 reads TGTGCCAGCAGCTTGTACCGGGAGACCCAGTACTTC. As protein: CASSLYRETQYF.